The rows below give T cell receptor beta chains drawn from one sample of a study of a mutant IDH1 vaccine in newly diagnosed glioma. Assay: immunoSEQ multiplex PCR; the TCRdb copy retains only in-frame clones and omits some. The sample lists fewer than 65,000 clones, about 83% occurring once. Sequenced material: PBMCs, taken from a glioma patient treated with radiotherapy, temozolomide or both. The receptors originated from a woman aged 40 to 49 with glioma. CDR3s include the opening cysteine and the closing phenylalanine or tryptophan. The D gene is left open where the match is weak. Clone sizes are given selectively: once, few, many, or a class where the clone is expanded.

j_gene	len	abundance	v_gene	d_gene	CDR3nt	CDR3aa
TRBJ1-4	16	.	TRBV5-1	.	TGCGCCAGCAGCGTCATAAGCGGTTACGGGGATGAAAAACTGTTTTTT	CASSVISGYGDEKLFF
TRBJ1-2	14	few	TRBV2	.	TGTGCCAGCAGTGCTGGGACTCCTAACTATGGCTACACCTTC	CASSAGTPNYGYTF
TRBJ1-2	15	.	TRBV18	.	TGTGCCAGCTCACCAAGAGACCCCCGGCTGGGGGGCTACACCTTC	CASSPRDPRLGGYTF
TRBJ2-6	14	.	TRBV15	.	TGTGCCACCAGCAGAGAGCCTGGGGCCAACGTCCTGACTTTC	CATSREPGANVLTF
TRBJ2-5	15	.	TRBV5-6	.	TGTGCCAGCAGCTTGGAGGCAGGCTTTGAAGAGACCCAGTACTTC	CASSLEAGFEETQYF
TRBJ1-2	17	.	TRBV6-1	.	TGTGCCAGCAGTGAGACAGAGTTCTCTGCAGCTAACTATGGCTACACCTTC	CASSETEFSAANYGYTF
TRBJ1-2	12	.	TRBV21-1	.	TGTGCCGGAGCGGGACAGGGTATTGGCTACACCTTC	CAGAGQGIGYTF
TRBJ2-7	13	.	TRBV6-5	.	TGTGCCAGCACTTCAGGACGGGGGTACGAGCAGTACTTC	CASTSGRGYEQYF
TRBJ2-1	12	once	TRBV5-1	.	TGCGCCAGCAGCCTTGAACTGGGGCCCCTGTTCTTC	CASSLELGPLFF
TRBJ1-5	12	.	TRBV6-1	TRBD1	TGTGCCAGCAGTGAATTTGACAGGGGAACGCATTTT	CASSEFDRGTHF
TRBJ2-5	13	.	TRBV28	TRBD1	TGTGCCAGCAGCCGCGGACAGGGAGAGACCCAGTACTTC	CASSRGQGETQYF
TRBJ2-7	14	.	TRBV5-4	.	TGTGCCAGCAGCTTCACAGGGTCATCCTACGAGCAGTACTTC	CASSFTGSSYEQYF
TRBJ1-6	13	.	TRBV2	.	TGTGCCAGCAGTGAGACCTCCAATTCACCCCTCCACTTT	CASSETSNSPLHF
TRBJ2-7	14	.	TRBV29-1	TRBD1	TGCAGCGTTGAAAGACAGGGGAGCTCCTACGAGCAGTACTTC	CSVERQGSSYEQYF
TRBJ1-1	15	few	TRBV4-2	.	TGTGCCAGCAGCCAACTAGGCCCAACGAGCCCTGAAGCTTTCTTT	CASSQLGPTSPEAFF
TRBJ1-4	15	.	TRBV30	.	TGTGCCTGGAGTGTTGGGATCTCAACTAATGAAAAACTGTTTTTT	CAWSVGISTNEKLFF
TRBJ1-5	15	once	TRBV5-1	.	TGCGCCAGCAGTCCGGCGGGCTATAGCAATCAGCCCCAGCATTTT	CASSPAGYSNQPQHF
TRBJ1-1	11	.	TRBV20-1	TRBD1	TGCAGTGCTCCCCCGACAGGGGAAGCTTTCTTT	CSAPPTGEAFF
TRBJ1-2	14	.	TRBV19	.	TGTGCCAGTACCCCCATCGGGCCTTCCTATGGCTACACCTTC	CASTPIGPSYGYTF
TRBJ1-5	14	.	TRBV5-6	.	TGTGCCAGCAGTTCGCGGTGGGGCAATCAGCCCCAGCATTTT	CASSSRWGNQPQHF
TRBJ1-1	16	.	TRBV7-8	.	TGTGCCAGCAGCCTCGTCGGGACTCCTCTGGCCACTGAAGCTTTCTTT	CASSLVGTPLATEAFF
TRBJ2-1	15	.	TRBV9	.	TGTGCCAGCAGCGGCCCCGCAGGGACATACAATGAGCAGTTCTTC	CASSGPAGTYNEQFF